This T cell receptor beta chain was sequenced for a study of CD8+ T cells in alopecia areata (dated by TCRdb to about 2018). In terms of the full investigation: To study T cell clonal expansion in alopecia areata, the researchers applied high-throughput TCRbeta sequencing to both the C3H/HeJ mouse model and human patients. On the human side, TCRbeta sequencing was run on scalp tissue and on sorted CD4+ and CD8+ peripheral blood T cells from healthy controls and from alopecia areata patients with either patchy or totalis/universalis disease. Scalp clonality was compared among normal scalp (n=4), patchy alopecia areata scalp (n=8), and alopecia totalis/universalis scalp (n=8). The RNA source kit depended on sample type: the PAXgene miRNA kit for fixed scalp, the miRNeasy kit for PBMCs, and the RNeasy kit for mouse skin. TCRbeta CDR3 regions were amplified by immunoSEQ multiplex PCR with 35 Vbeta forward and 13 Jbeta reverse primers. Overall study results and their limits: Resident alphabeta T cells in normal human skin are also sequenced, complicating scalp TCR repertoire analysis, unlike mouse skin dominated by gammadelta T cells. Shared TCR sequences between patients were less evident than in mice, which may be partly attributable to HLA diversity in the patient population. Lesional scalp, especially in alopecia totalis/universalis, showed higher clonality and more expanded CD8+ clones than normal scalp, suggesting antigenic drive.

From the cysteine up to the phenylalanine, the CDR3 has a length of 12 residues. Of the read, only the CDR3 DNA is kept; its 36 bases are in frame from base 1. V and J lose 9 bases and 6 bases, and a span of 15 bases separates them. The germline V gene specifies SGHNT as CDR1 and YENEEA as CDR2. For 5 or 6 biomarker-study patients, CD4+ cells were further sorted into CD25+CD127- cells. From alopecia areata patients, peripheral blood was collected along with lesional scalp punch biopsies. PBMCs were separated by density centrifugation and stained for CD3, CD4 and CD8, after which CD4+ and CD8+ T cells were sorted on a FACSAria. Untreated alopecia areata patients were recruited as part of a multicenter biomarker study. On this clone itself: Its antigen target is currently unknown. Base-call qualities are not available, and no considerably larger clone is one nucleotide away.

The library was obtained by the immunoSEQ multiplex PCR assay. RNA was extracted from all samples and reverse transcribed into cDNA, which served as template for TCR sequencing. SuperScript III was used to make first-strand cDNA, primed with a 2:1 mix of oligo-dT and random hexamers. Amplification bias was assessed with a synthetic immune receptor repertoire, and residual bias was removed computationally. The study's own analysis went as follows. Raw reads were preprocessed to remove errors, and CDR3 was defined according to IMGT conventions as the region from the conserved cysteine to phenylalanine. Clonality was calculated as 1 minus Shannon entropy normalized by log2 of the number of productive unique TCRs. Whether scalp clones were CD4 or CD8 was inferred by matching scalp TCRbeta sequences against CD4 and CD8 repertoires sorted from blood. TCRdb took this table from immuneACCESS and kept in-frame rearrangements with V and J called. Such tables lack part of the clones; where checked against another copy, unresolved V genes explain under half of the gap, and the rest is unexplained. The V and J calls and clone size are taken from that table; D and trimming were inferred from the DNA. Here the sample has around 19,000 clones; roughly two thirds occur a single time. The ten largest clonotypes hold less than 5.5% of the sample.

The specimen was CD4+ Tregs sorted from blood. This receptor chain uses TRBV11-3 and TRBJ2-7, with the D gene too uncertain to name. The TCR was taken from a human donor with alopecia areata. The CDR3 is CASGRSAGEQYF. The DNA reads as follows: TGTGCCAGTGGTAGGTCGGCAGGCGAGCAGTACTTC.